Below, one T cell receptor beta chain is given with its context. Clones were read by immunoSEQ multiplex PCR, and TCRdb kept only the in-frame ones, dropping some. This sample has 95,000 to 130,000 clones, with about 94% found just once. These data are taken from a study of control samples from healthy donors and cancer patients. V lost 6 bases and J lost 2, with 14 bases in between. Germline CDR1 WSHSY, CDR2 SAAADI. The CDR3 spans 15 residues. V and J are TRBV10-2 and TRBJ1-3; D gene ambiguous. The sequenced material came from blood. This TCR came from a man younger than 45 in good health. CDR3 sequence (DNA): TGCGCCAGCAGAGCCTCCGCGGAAGCTGGAAACACCATATATTTT. It codes for CASRASAEAGNTIYF.